These T cell receptor beta chains were read from a single sample in a study of blood T cell repertoires in COVID-19. The repertoire was sequenced with immunoSEQ multiplex PCR; TCRdb's copy has only in-frame clones and lacks some. This table holds about 200,000 clones, approximately 80% found once. The sequenced material came from peripheral blood. The receptors here all came from a man aged 35 to 55 with acute or convalescent COVID-19. Each CDR3 is given with its conserved first and last residue. Each record gives: V gene, J gene, CDR3 length, D gene, clone size, CDR3 protein, CDR3 DNA. D genes are given only for firm matches. The listing skips clone size in some rows; elsewhere it reads once, few, many or a size class.

TRBV5-1	TRBJ2-1	13	NA	NA	CASSLGDYNEQFF	TGCGCCAGCAGCTTGGGAGACTACAATGAGCAGTTCTTC
TRBV4-3	TRBJ2-3	15	TRBD2	NA	CASSQAGGFTDTQYF	TGCGCCAGCAGCCAAGCGGGAGGGTTCACCGATACGCAGTATTTT
TRBV11-2	TRBJ2-5	17	NA	NA	CASSLATQGLSQETQYF	TGTGCCAGCAGCTTGGCAACACAGGGTCTTTCCCAAGAGACCCAGTACTTC
TRBV20-1	TRBJ2-7	11	NA	NA	CSARRDYEQYF	TGCAGTGCTAGACGGGACTACGAGCAGTACTTC
TRBV6-4	TRBJ2-1	13	NA	NA	CASSDSSYNEQFF	TGTGCCAGCAGTGACTCGAGCTACAATGAGCAGTTCTTC
TRBV23-1	TRBJ1-1	15	NA	NA	CASSKSRGGKIEAFF	TGCGCCAGCTCAAAGTCCCGGGGGGGGAAGATAGAAGCTTTCTTT
TRBV5-8	TRBJ2-2	16	TRBD1	NA	CASSLVLTGGTGELFF	TGTGCCAGCAGCTTGGTTTTAACAGGGGGCACCGGGGAGCTGTTTTTT
TRBV5-6	TRBJ2-3	15	TRBD1	NA	CASSLNRGVSDTQYF	TGTGCCAGCAGCTTAAACAGGGGAGTTTCAGATACGCAGTATTTT
TRBV19	TRBJ1-1	13	NA	NA	CASTEGRLFRAFF	TGTGCCAGTACCGAAGGGAGGCTTTTTCGAGCTTTCTTT
TRBV5-6	TRBJ2-1	16	TRBD2	few	CASSGSGDDSYNEQFF	TGTGCCAGCAGCGGGAGCGGGGACGACTCCTACAATGAGCAGTTCTTC
TRBV4-1	TRBJ2-5	16	TRBD2	NA	CASSPGTSGRQETQYF	TGCGCCAGCAGCCCCGGGACTAGCGGGCGACAAGAGACCCAGTACTTC
TRBV7-2	TRBJ1-5	16	TRBD1	NA	CASSLFGDRLNQPQHF	TGTGCCAGCAGCTTATTCGGGGACAGACTCAATCAGCCCCAGCATTTT
TRBV30	TRBJ1-2	13	TRBD1	few	CAWRRDRVYGYTF	TGTGCCTGGCGGAGGGACAGGGTCTATGGCTACACCTTC
TRBV4-2	TRBJ2-5	13	NA	NA	CASSQDLELRTYF	TGTGCCAGCAGCCAAGATTTAGAACTACGTACCTACTTC
TRBV27	TRBJ1-1	13	NA	few	CASRFGQPSEAFF	TGTGCCAGCAGATTCGGACAGCCTTCTGAAGCTTTCTTT
TRBV7-2	TRBJ1-2	14	TRBD1	NA	CASSLPGQGSGYTF	TGTGCCAGCAGCTTACCGGGACAGGGAAGCGGCTACACCTTC
TRBV5-6	TRBJ1-2	13	TRBD1	NA	CASSPTGIYGYTF	TGTGCCAGCAGCCCGACAGGGATCTATGGCTACACCTTC
TRBV7-8	TRBJ1-2	17	NA	NA	CASSLERRGARFNGYTF	TGTGCCAGCAGCTTAGAGCGTCGGGGGGCGCGATTCAATGGCTACACCTTC
TRBV30	TRBJ2-7	15	TRBD1	NA	CAWRWFNRGAHEQYF	TGTGCCTGGAGGTGGTTTAACAGGGGTGCCCACGAGCAGTACTTC
TRBV9	TRBJ2-1	18	TRBD2	NA	CASSFKYHLAGTYNEQFF	TGTGCCAGCAGCTTCAAGTACCATCTAGCGGGGACTTACAATGAGCAGTTCTTC
TRBV29-1	TRBJ1-5	14	NA	NA	CSSNGGEEDQPQHF	TGCAGTTCTAATGGGGGGGAGGAAGATCAGCCCCAGCATTTT
TRBV29-1	TRBJ2-3	14	NA	NA	CSVEEVQGWDTQYF	TGCAGCGTTGAAGAGGTCCAGGGGTGGGATACGCAGTATTTT
TRBV6-4	TRBJ2-3	15	NA	NA	CASSDWGRSTDTQYF	TGTGCCAGCAGTGACTGGGGCAGGAGCACAGATACGCAGTATTTT
TRBV29-1	TRBJ2-3	14	TRBD1	NA	CSVRQGAGGDTQYF	TGCAGCGTTCGCCAGGGGGCTGGGGGAGATACGCAGTATTTT
TRBV5-8	TRBJ2-1	18	TRBD2	NA	CASSFAGLAGYSYNEQFF	TGTGCCAGCAGCTTTGCCGGACTAGCGGGATACTCCTACAATGAGCAGTTCTTC
TRBV5-6	TRBJ2-7	15	TRBD1	NA	CASSFGTGGADEQYF	TGTGCCAGCAGCTTTGGGACAGGGGGCGCGGACGAGCAGTACTTC
TRBV7-3	TRBJ1-2	15	TRBD1	NA	CASTQTSQGASGYTF	TGTGCCAGCACACAAACATCTCAGGGGGCCAGTGGCTACACCTTC
TRBV7-2	TRBJ2-7	14	NA	NA	CASSLDINSYEQYF	TGTGCCAGCAGCTTAGACATAAACTCCTACGAGCAGTACTTC
TRBV29-1	TRBJ2-7	13	TRBD1	NA	CSVRDRDFGEQYF	TGCAGCGTCCGGGACAGGGATTTTGGGGAGCAGTACTTC
TRBV3-1/TRBV3-2	TRBJ2-1	15	TRBD2	NA	CASSRTSSGRSEQFF	TGTGCCAGCAGCCGGACCTCTAGCGGGAGGAGTGAGCAGTTCTTC
TRBV19	TRBJ2-2	18	TRBD1	NA	CASTLVGVGQARTGELFF	TGTGCCAGTACCCTTGTCGGGGTGGGACAGGCTAGAACCGGGGAGCTGTTTTTT
TRBV30	TRBJ1-1	15	NA	NA	CAWSVRRARNTEAFF	TGTGCCTGGAGTGTACGCAGGGCTCGGAACACTGAAGCTTTCTTT
TRBV28	TRBJ1-6	15	TRBD1	NA	CASSPGTGGNSPLHF	TGTGCCAGCAGTCCCGGGACAGGGGGTAATTCACCCCTCCACTTT
TRBV7-2	TRBJ2-5	14	TRBD1	once	CASSGTGGVETQYF	TGTGCCAGCAGCGGGACAGGGGGCGTGGAGACCCAGTACTTC
TRBV2	TRBJ2-7	16	NA	NA	CASGGGRDRPYYEQYF	TGTGCCAGCGGGGGGGGTAGGGACAGGCCTTACTACGAGCAGTACTTC
TRBV5-1	TRBJ2-7	14	TRBD2	NA	CASSPLAGASEQYF	TGCGCCAGCAGCCCACTAGCGGGAGCGAGCGAGCAGTACTTC